This TCR beta chain was identified during a study of cytomegalovirus exposure and HLA in healthy donors. Study-level results: Within the data, a cluster of highly shared sequence variants was likely a sequencing artifact. The study recorded 164 TCR beta chains that were cytomegalovirus-associated.

Primers for the PCR totalled 60 Vbeta and 13 Jbeta. The data were produced by immunoSEQ multiplex PCR, yet TCRdb's version contains in-frame clones alone and is incomplete. The table includes 150,000 to 200,000 clones, roughly 85% detected once. J gave up 4 bases and V 5 bases, and 6 bases lay outside the gene matches. Germline V lookup: CDR1 SEHNR, CDR2 FQNEAQ (reference sequence). The CDR3 runs to 15 residues. Comments on this clone: Its antigen is unknown.

The chain recombines TRBV7-9 with TRBJ1-1, with TRBD1 identical over 11 bases. This receptor was identified in a woman aged 45-65 years in good health and CMV-seronegative. Sample: PBMCs. The CDR3 loop is CASSLTGTGGTEAFF. The CDR3 DNA reads TGTGCCAGCAGCCTCACCGGGACAGGGGGCACTGAAGCTTTCTTT.